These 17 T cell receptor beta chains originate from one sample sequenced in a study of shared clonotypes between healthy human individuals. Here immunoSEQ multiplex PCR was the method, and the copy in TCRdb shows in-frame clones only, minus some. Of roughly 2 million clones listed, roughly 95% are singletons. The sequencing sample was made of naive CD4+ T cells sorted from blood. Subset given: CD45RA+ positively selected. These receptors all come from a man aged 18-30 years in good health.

CDR3 nucleotide sequence: TGTGCCAGCACCGAGTGGGGGGATGTATTCTCACCCCTCCACTTT. This gives the protein CASTEWGDVFSPLHF. V and J are TRBV2 and TRBJ1-6, with D tentatively TRBD1 (5 bases). V was clipped by 7 bases and J by 10 bases, with 20 bases between them. CDR1 and CDR2 from the germline V gene are SNHLY and FYNNEI. There are 15 residues in the CDR3.

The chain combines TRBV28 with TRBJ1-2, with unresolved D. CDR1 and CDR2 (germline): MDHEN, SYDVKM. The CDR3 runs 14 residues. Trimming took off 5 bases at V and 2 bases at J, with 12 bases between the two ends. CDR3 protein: CASSGWQLNYGYTF. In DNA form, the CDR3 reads TGTGCCAGCAGTGGGTGGCAGCTGAACTATGGCTACACCTTC.

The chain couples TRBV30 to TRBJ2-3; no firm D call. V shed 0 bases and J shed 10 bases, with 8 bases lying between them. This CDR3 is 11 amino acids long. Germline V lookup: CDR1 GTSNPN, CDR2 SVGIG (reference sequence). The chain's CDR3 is CAWSVNQAQYF. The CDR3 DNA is TGTGCCTGGAGTGTAAATCAAGCGCAGTATTTT.

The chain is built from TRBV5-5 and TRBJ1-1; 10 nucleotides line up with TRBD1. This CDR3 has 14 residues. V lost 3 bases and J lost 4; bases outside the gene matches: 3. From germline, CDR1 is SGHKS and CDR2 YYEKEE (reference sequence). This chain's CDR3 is CASSWDRGGTEAFF. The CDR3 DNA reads TGTGCCAGCAGCTGGGACAGGGGCGGCACTGAAGCTTTCTTT.

Here the CDR3 reads CASEGQGETYEQYF. The CDR3 nucleotides are TGTGCCAGCGAGGGACAGGGGGAAACCTACGAGCAGTACTTC. The V call is TRBV28, the J call TRBJ2-7, with 11 bases matching TRBD1. The CDR3 totals 14 residues. Trimming took 8 bases from V and 2 from J; bases not matched to a gene: 5. From germline, CDR1 is MDHEN and CDR2 SYDVKM.

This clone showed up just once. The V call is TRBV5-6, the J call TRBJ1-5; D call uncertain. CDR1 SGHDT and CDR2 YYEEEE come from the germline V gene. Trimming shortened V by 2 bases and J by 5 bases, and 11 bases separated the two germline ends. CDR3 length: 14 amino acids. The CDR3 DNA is TGTGCCAGCAGCTTACCCTACGTGTATCAGCCCCAGCATTTT. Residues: CASSLPYVYQPQHF.

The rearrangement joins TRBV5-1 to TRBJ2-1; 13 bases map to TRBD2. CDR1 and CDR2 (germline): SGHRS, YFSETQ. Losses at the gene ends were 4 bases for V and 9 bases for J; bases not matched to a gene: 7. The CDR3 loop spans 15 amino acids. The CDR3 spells CASSGTSGTGVEQFF. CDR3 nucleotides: TGCGCCAGCAGCGGGACTAGCGGGACGGGCGTTGAGCAGTTCTTC.

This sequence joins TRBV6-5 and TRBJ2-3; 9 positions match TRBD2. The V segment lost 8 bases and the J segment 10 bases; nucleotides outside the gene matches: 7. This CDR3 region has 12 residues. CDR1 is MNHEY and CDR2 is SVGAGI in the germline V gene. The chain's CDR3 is CASATSGVAQYF. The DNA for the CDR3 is TGTGCCAGCGCGACTAGCGGCGTAGCGCAGTATTTT.

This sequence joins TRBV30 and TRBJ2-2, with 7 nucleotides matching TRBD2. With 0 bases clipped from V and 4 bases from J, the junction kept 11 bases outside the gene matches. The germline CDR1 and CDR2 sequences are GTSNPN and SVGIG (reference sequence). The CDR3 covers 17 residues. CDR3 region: CAWSVGRTSRRTGELFF. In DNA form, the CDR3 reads TGTGCCTGGAGTGTAGGAAGGACTAGTCGTCGCACCGGGGAGCTGTTTTTT.

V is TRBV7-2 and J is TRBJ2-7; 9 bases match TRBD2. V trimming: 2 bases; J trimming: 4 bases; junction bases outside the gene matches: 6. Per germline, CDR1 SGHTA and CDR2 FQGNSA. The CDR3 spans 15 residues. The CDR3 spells CASSLRGTSTYEQYF. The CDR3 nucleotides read TGTGCCAGCAGCTTAAGGGGGACTAGCACATACGAGCAGTACTTC.

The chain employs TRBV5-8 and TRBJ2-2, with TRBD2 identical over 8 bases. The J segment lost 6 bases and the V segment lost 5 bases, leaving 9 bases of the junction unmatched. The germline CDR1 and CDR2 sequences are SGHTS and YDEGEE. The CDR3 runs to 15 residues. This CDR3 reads CASSSGTRSSGELFF. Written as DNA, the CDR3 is TGTGCCAGCAGTTCCGGGACTAGATCCTCCGGGGAGCTGTTTTTT.

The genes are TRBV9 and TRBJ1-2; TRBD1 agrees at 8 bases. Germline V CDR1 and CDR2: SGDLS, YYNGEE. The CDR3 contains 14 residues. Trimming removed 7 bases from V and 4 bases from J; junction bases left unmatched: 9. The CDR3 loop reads CASGSGGLGYGYTF. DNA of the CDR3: TGTGCCAGCGGATCAGGGGGCCTCGGCTATGGCTACACCTTC.

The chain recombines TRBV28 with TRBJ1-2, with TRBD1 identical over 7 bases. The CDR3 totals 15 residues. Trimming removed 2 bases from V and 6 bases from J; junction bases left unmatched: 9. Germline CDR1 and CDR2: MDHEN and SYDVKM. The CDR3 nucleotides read TGTGCCAGCAGTTTACCACCCGGACAGGCTCATGGCTACACCTTC. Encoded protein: CASSLPPGQAHGYTF.

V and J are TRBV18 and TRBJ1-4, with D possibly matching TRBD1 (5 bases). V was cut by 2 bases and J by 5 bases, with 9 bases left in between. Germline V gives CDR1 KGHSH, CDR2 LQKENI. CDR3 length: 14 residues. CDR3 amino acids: CASSPGTSNEKLFF. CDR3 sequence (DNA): TGTGCCAGCTCACCAGGGACTAGCAATGAAAAACTGTTTTTT.

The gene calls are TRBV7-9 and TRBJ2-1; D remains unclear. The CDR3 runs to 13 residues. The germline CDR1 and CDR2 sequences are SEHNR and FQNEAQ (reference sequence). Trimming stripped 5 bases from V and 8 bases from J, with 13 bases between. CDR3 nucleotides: TGTGCCAGCAGCGTAGTGAGTTTCGATGAGCAGTTCTTC. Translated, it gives CASSVVSFDEQFF.

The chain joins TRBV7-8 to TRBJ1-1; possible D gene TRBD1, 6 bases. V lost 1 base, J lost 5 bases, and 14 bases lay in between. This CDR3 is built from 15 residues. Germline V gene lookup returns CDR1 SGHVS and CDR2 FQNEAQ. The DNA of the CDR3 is TGTGCCAGCAGCTTAGTAGGGGGGGTAAAGACTGAAGCTTTCTTT. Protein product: CASSLVGGVKTEAFF.

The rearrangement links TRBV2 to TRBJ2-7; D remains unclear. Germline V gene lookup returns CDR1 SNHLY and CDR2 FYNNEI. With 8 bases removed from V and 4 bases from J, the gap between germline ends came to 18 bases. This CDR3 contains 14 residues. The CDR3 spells CASSGEQTGYEQYF. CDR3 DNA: TGTGCCAGCTCTGGTGAACAAACCGGATACGAGCAGTACTTC. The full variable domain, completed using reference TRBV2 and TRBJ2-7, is EPEVTQTPSHQVTQMGQEVILRCVPISNHLYFYWYRQILGQKVEFLVSFYNNEISEKSEIFDDQFSVERPDGSNFTLKIRSTKLEDSAMYFCASSGEQTGYEQYFGPGTRLTVT.